A single sample is the source of the 32 T cell receptor beta chains below, sequenced in a study of cytomegalovirus exposure and HLA in healthy donors. 60 Vbeta and 13 Jbeta primers were used in PCR. Profiled with immunoSEQ multiplex PCR; TCRdb holds only in-frame clones, not every one. The sample holds roughly 87,000 clones, more than 75% seen once. The material sequenced was PBMCs. These receptors all come from a woman aged 40 to 50 in good health and CMV-seropositive.

CDR3 protein: CAWIELGTGNGYTF. The DNA for the CDR3 is TGTGCCTGGATTGAATTGGGGACAGGGAATGGCTACACCTTC. This chain joins TRBV30 and TRBJ1-2; the match to TRBD1 covers 9 bases. Germline lookup yields CDR1 GTSNPN and CDR2 SVGIG (reference sequence). CDR3 length equals 14 residues. The J segment lost 6 bases and the V segment lost 4 bases, leaving 9 bases of the junction unmatched.

The chain recombines TRBV9 with TRBJ2-1, with D maybe TRBD2 (6 bases). The CDR3 length is 16 residues. V gave up 4 bases and J gave up 2 bases, with 16 bases separating them. Germline V lookup: CDR1 SGDLS, CDR2 YYNGEE. The CDR3 reads CASSWGPPGAYNEQFF. CDR3 sequence (DNA): TGTGCCAGCAGCTGGGGCCCCCCGGGAGCCTACAATGAGCAGTTCTTC. Full variable domain (remainder filled in from reference TRBV9 and TRBJ2-1): DSGVTQTPKHLITATGQRVTLRCSPRSGDLSVYWYQQSLDQGLQFLIQYYNGEERAKGNILERFSAQQFPDLHSELNLSSLELGDSALYFCASSWGPPGAYNEQFFGPGTRLTVL.

The chain recombines TRBV2 with TRBJ1-3; unclear D gene. Germline V gene data show CDR1 as SNHLY and CDR2 as FYNNEI. This CDR3 comprises 16 residues. V gave up 3 bases and J gave up 0 bases, with 12 bases separating them. CDR3 loop: CASSEEFLGSGNTIYF. CDR3 coding DNA: TGTGCCAGCAGTGAGGAGTTTTTGGGCTCTGGAAACACCATATATTTT.

This clone was seen once. The genes are TRBV5-1 and TRBJ2-3; D is unclear. V lost 0 bases to trimming and J lost 3 bases, with 8 bases between them. Germline V gives CDR1 SGHRS, CDR2 YFSETQ. The CDR3 contains 14 residues. CDR3 sequence: CASSLVSLTDTQYF. The CDR3, as DNA: TGCGCCAGCAGCTTGGTCTCCCTTACAGATACGCAGTATTTT.

CDR3 DNA: TGTGCCAGCAGTTTGGGCAGGGCCTACGAGCAGTACTTC. Translating it yields CASSLGRAYEQYF. This chain links TRBV27 with TRBJ2-7, with D perhaps TRBD1 (5 bases). This CDR3 is 13 amino acids long. CDR1 MNHEY and CDR2 SMNVEV come from the germline V gene (reference sequence). Trimming took 3 bases from V and 2 from J, leaving 8 bases between them.

The chain carries TRBV9 and TRBJ1-3; D ambiguous. CDR3 length: 10 amino acids. Trimming took off 10 bases at V and 3 bases at J, with 5 bases between the two ends. Germline CDR1 and CDR2: SGDLS and YYNGEE. The CDR3 sequence is CASGGNTIYF. CDR3 DNA: TGTGCCTCCGGTGGAAACACCATATATTTT. The full variable domain, in which reference TRBV9 and TRBJ1-3 provide the parts outside the CDR3, is DSGVTQTPKHLITATGQRVTLRCSPRSGDLSVYWYQQSLDQGLQFLIQYYNGEERAKGNILERFSAQQFPDLHSELNLSSLELGDSALYFCASGGNTIYFGEGSWLTVV.

This sequence joins TRBV19 and TRBJ2-5; TRBD2 aligns across 10 bases. J lost 3 bases, V lost 6 bases, and 10 bases had no gene match. Germline assignment: CDR1 LNHDA and CDR2 SQIVND (reference sequence). This CDR3 contains 16 residues. In DNA form, the CDR3 reads TGTGCCAGTAGGGCTAGCGGGGGATACTCGGAAGAGACCCAGTACTTC. Translated, it gives CASRASGGYSEETQYF.

The chain employs TRBV7-6 and TRBJ2-7; D is unresolved. V was cut by 5 bases and J by 0 bases, with 14 bases left in between. The CDR3 runs to 15 residues. CDR1 and CDR2 from the germline V gene are SGHVS and FNYEAQ. This CDR3 is CASSPRMESSYEQYF. CDR3 coding DNA: TGTGCCAGCAGCCCCCGAATGGAGTCCTCCTACGAGCAGTACTTC.

This chain joins TRBV25-1 and TRBJ2-1; TRBD2 matches at 7 bases. V lost 7 bases and J lost 1; bases outside the gene matches: 7. The germline V gene has CDR1 MGHDK and CDR2 SYGVNS. The length of the CDR3 is 15 residues. In nucleotides, the CDR3 is TGTGCCAGCACTACCGGGGAGGGTTCCTACAATGAGCAGTTCTTC. It yields the protein CASTTGEGSYNEQFF.

The chain uses TRBV6-5 and TRBJ2-1; tentative D call: TRBD1 (6 bases). Germline assignment: CDR1 MNHEY and CDR2 SVGAGI. Trimming removed 7 bases from V and 5 bases from J, with 12 bases in between. CDR3 size: 13 residues. CDR3 in DNA: TGTGCCAGCACCTCATACAGGGACAATGAGCAGTTCTTC. Translation: CASTSYRDNEQFF.

The V call is TRBV4-1, the J call TRBJ2-7; TRBD2 is a possible D gene (5 bases). In germline, CDR1 is MGHRA, CDR2 YSYEKL. Trimming pared 1 base from V and 2 bases from J, leaving 12 bases between. CDR3 length: 15 residues. The CDR3 loop is CASSQVTGSTYEQYF. CDR3 nucleotide sequence: TGCGCCAGCAGCCAAGTCACGGGATCAACCTACGAGCAGTACTTC.

Here the CDR3 DNA reads TGTGCCAGCACTACAGGGGGCGGGACGAATGAGCAGTTCTTC. It codes for CASTTGGGTNEQFF. The chain uses TRBV27 and TRBJ2-1, with 9 nucleotides matching TRBD1. Germline CDR1 reads MNHEY; CDR2 reads SMNVEV (reference sequence). Germline trimming cut 7 bases from V and 7 bases from J; bases unmatched to any gene: 8. The CDR3 covers 14 residues.

In DNA form, the CDR3 reads TGTGCCAGCATCCCTCGTAGCTTCCTCAGGGGCGAGACCCAGTACTTC. This gives the protein CASIPRSFLRGETQYF. This chain joins TRBV28 and TRBJ2-5; TRBD1 is a possible D gene (6 bases). V lost 7 bases to trimming and J lost 5 bases, with 23 bases between them. The germline V gene encodes CDR1 MDHEN and CDR2 SYDVKM. The CDR3 sequence is 16 residues long. Variable domain in full (rest from reference TRBV28 and TRBJ2-5): DVKVTQSSRYLVKRTGEKVFLECVQDMDHENMFWYRQDPGLGLRLIYFSYDVKMKEKGDIPEGYSVSREKKERFSLILESASTNQTSMYLCASIPRSFLRGETQYFGPGTRLLVL.

This clone was seen more than once but under ten times. The gene calls are TRBV6-5 and TRBJ1-4, with D perhaps TRBD1 (5 bases). Germline CDR1 reads MNHEY; CDR2 reads SVGAGI. The length of the CDR3 is 15 residues. V shed 8 bases and J shed 2 bases, with 15 bases lying between them. The chain's CDR3 is CASGLIGGTNEKLFF. In nucleotides, the CDR3 is TGTGCCAGCGGACTTATCGGGGGGACTAATGAAAAACTGTTTTTT.

The chain uses TRBV6-1 and TRBJ1-2; 7 bases agree with TRBD1. The CDR3 loop spans 14 amino acids. Germline values: CDR1 MNHNS, CDR2 SASEGT. The V gene end was trimmed by 5 bases and the J gene end by 6 bases; junction bases not matched to a gene: 9. The CDR3, as DNA: TGTGCCAGCAGTCCCACGACAGGGTTGGATGGCTACACCTTC. Protein sequence: CASSPTTGLDGYTF.

The chain combines TRBV5-1 with TRBJ2-2; D remains unclear. Germline values: CDR1 SGHRS, CDR2 YFSETQ. This CDR3 is 14 amino acids long. With 5 bases removed from V and 1 base from J, the gap between germline ends came to 9 bases. CDR3 residues: CASRSSLNTGELFF. CDR3 nucleotides: TGCGCCAGCAGGAGTTCCCTGAACACCGGGGAGCTGTTTTTT. Based on the CDR3 plus reference TRBV5-1 and TRBJ2-2, the full variable domain is KAGVTQTPRYLIKTRGQQVTLSCSPISGHRSVSWYQQTPGQGLQFLFEYFSETQRNKGNFPGRFSGRQFSNSRSEMNVSTLELGDSALYLCASRSSLNTGELFFGEGSRLTVL.

This chain links TRBV10-2 with TRBJ2-5; 7 bases fit TRBD1. Per germline, CDR1 WSHSY and CDR2 SAAADI. CDR3 length: 13 residues. Germline trimming cut 7 bases from V and 4 bases from J; bases unmatched to any gene: 6. The CDR3 bases are TGCGCCAGCAAACAGACAGGGCGAGAGACCCAGTACTTC. Translated, it gives CASKQTGRETQYF.

This rearrangement joins TRBV5-1 to TRBJ1-2; a weak D match, TRBD1 (5 bases). The CDR3 length is 15 residues. The V end was cut by 5 bases, the J end by 2 bases, with 16 bases between. Germline V gives CDR1 SGHRS, CDR2 YFSETQ. The CDR3 sequence is CASRAQGGLNYGYTF. CDR3 nucleotide sequence: TGCGCCAGCAGAGCCCAGGGAGGTCTAAACTATGGCTACACCTTC.

The V gene is TRBV6-5, the J gene TRBJ1-2; 8 nucleotides line up with TRBD1. The CDR3 extends over 15 amino acids. The germline gives CDR1 MNHEY, CDR2 SVGAGI. V trimming: 0 bases; J trimming: 5 bases; junction bases outside the gene matches: 5. The CDR3 DNA sequence: TGTGCCAGCAGTTACTCGTCGACAGGGGCTTATGGCTACACCTTC. Translating gives CASSYSSTGAYGYTF.

The gene calls are TRBV28 and TRBJ2-5, with D perhaps TRBD2 (6 bases). CDR1 is MDHEN and CDR2 is SYDVKM in the germline V gene. V lost 7 bases and J 2 bases, leaving 17 bases between the germline ends. This CDR3 region has 15 residues. The CDR3 loop reads CASNPYGTHQETQYF. The CDR3 coding sequence is TGTGCCAGCAACCCCTATGGGACTCATCAAGAGACCCAGTACTTC.

The gene calls are TRBV7-6 and TRBJ2-5; 11 nucleotides align to TRBD2. Per the germline V gene, CDR1 is SGHVS and CDR2 is FNYEAQ. Unmatched junction bases numbered 10, after V lost 3 bases and J lost 4 bases. This CDR3 has 17 amino acids. Written as DNA, the CDR3 is TGTGCCAGCAGCTTGGTGAATCCGGGACTAGCGGTAGAGACCCAGTACTTC. Residues: CASSLVNPGLAVETQYF. Drawing the rest from reference TRBV7-6 and TRBJ2-5, the complete variable domain is GAGVSQSPRYKVTKRGQDVALRCDPISGHVSLYWYRQALGQGPEFLTYFNYEAQQDKSGLPNDRFSAERPEGSISTLTIQRTEQRDSAMYRCASSLVNPGLAVETQYFGPGTRLLVL.

The chain has TRBV19 and TRBJ1-5, with D possibly being TRBD1 (5 bases). V was pared by 2 bases and J by 0 bases, with 5 bases between. CDR1 and CDR2 from the germline V gene are LNHDA and SQIVND (reference sequence). This CDR3 spans 14 amino acids. In DNA form, the CDR3 reads TGTGCCAGTAGTATACAGGGTAGCAATCAGCCCCAGCATTTT. Its translation is CASSIQGSNQPQHF.

The chain employs TRBV29-1 and TRBJ2-1; 7 bases map to TRBD2. V lost 3 bases and J lost 2; bases outside the gene matches: 4. Germline V CDR1 and CDR2: SQVTM, ANQGSEA. The CDR3 is 14 residues long. The CDR3 sequence: CSVDPGGTYNEQFF. In DNA, the CDR3 is TGCAGCGTTGATCCGGGAGGTACCTACAATGAGCAGTTCTTC.

V usage is TRBV2 and J usage is TRBJ2-7; a weak D match, TRBD1 (5 bases). V shed 4 bases and J shed 1 base, with 14 bases lying between them. Germline CDR1 is SNHLY and CDR2 is FYNNEI. The CDR3 consists of 15 residues. The CDR3 protein is CASSVGRGSSYEQYF. The CDR3 DNA follows: TGTGCCAGCAGTGTTGGAAGGGGTAGTTCCTACGAGCAGTACTTC.

This chain links TRBV5-1 with TRBJ1-5, with a weak D call TRBD1 (6 bases). V was clipped by 1 base and J by 7 bases, with 12 bases between them. Germline CDR1 is SGHRS and CDR2 is YFSETQ. This CDR3 is 14 amino acids long. The CDR3 loop is CASSLTGSGQPQHF. The CDR3 DNA reads as TGCGCCAGCAGCTTGACAGGGTCCGGACAGCCCCAGCATTTT.

The chain uses TRBV28 and TRBJ2-4; a weak D match, TRBD1 (5 bases). CDR3 length: 17 residues. Germline lookup yields CDR1 MDHEN and CDR2 SYDVKM. Trimming left V 6 bases short and J 0 bases short, with 18 bases between. CDR3 nucleotide sequence: TGTGCCAGCAGCCAGGACACTTTCTCACTAGCCAAAAACATTCAGTACTTC. Amino acid sequence: CASSQDTFSLAKNIQYF.

This sequence joins TRBV2 and TRBJ1-3, with 8 bases lining up with TRBD1. The CDR3 runs to 14 residues. The trim removed 5 bases at V and 4 bases at J, leaving 4 bases unmatched. Germline CDR1 reads SNHLY; CDR2 reads FYNNEI. The CDR3 nucleotides read TGTGCCAGCAGTAGGACAGGGCCAGGAAACACCATATATTTT. Translated: CASSRTGPGNTIYF.

This clone came up a few times. This chain links TRBV12-5 with TRBJ2-7; D remains unclear. Trimming removed 1 base from V and 3 bases from J, with 16 bases in between. The germline CDR1 and CDR2 sequences are LGHNT and FRNRAP. The CDR3 runs to 16 residues. The CDR3 is CASGLASSNIIYEQYF. The CDR3 nucleotides read TGTGCTAGTGGTTTGGCCTCGTCTAATATAATCTACGAGCAGTACTTC.

This chain uses TRBV10-3 with TRBJ2-5, with TRBD2 identical over 7 bases. The tail of the sequence fits TRBJ2-7 better, so the J call may be wrong. CDR1 and CDR2 (germline): ENHRY, SYGVKD. CDR3 length equals 14 residues. CDR3 in DNA: TGTGCCATCAGTAGGGCGGGAGCGTCTGACGAGCAGTACTTC. Its protein product is CAISRAGASDEQYF.

The chain's CDR3 is CASSSSGGGTEAFF. CDR3 bases: TGTGCCAGCAGCTCATCTGGGGGGGGCACTGAAGCTTTCTTT. The chain couples TRBV7-3 to TRBJ1-1, with a tentative D call TRBD1 (5 bases). Germline V lookup: CDR1 SGHTA, CDR2 FQGTGA. Trimming left V 4 bases short and J 4 bases short, with 13 bases between. This CDR3 has 14 residues. Looking up the rest from reference TRBV7-3 and TRBJ1-1 gives the full variable domain: GAGVSQTPSNKVTEKGKYVELRCDPISGHTALYWYRQSLGQGPEFLIYFQGTGAADDSGLPNDRFFAVRPEGSVSTLKIQRTERGDSAVYLCASSSSGGGTEAFFGQGTRLTVV.

The chain links TRBV5-1 to TRBJ2-1, with TRBD1 matching 9 bases. Germline lookup yields CDR1 SGHRS and CDR2 YFSETQ. CDR3 size: 15 residues. V was clipped by 1 base and J by 6 bases; unmatched bases: 5. CDR3 DNA sequence: TGCGCCAGCAGCTTGCCACAGGGGGCGGTCAATGAGCAGTTCTTC. It encodes CASSLPQGAVNEQFF.

Here the CDR3 reads CAWSVMRDQPQHF. The CDR3 DNA is TGTGCCTGGAGTGTAATGAGGGATCAGCCCCAGCATTTT. The chain is built from TRBV30 and TRBJ1-5; the D is unclear. V lost 0 bases and J 5 bases, leaving 8 bases between the germline ends. The germline CDR1 and CDR2 sequences are GTSNPN and SVGIG (reference sequence). The CDR3 sequence is 13 residues long. Full variable domain (remainder filled in from reference TRBV30 and TRBJ1-5): SQTIHQWPATLVQPVGSPLSLECTVEGTSNPNLYWYRQAAGRGLQLLFYSVGIGQISSEVPQNLSASRPQDRQFILSSKKLLLSDSGFYLCAWSVMRDQPQHFGDGTRLSIL.